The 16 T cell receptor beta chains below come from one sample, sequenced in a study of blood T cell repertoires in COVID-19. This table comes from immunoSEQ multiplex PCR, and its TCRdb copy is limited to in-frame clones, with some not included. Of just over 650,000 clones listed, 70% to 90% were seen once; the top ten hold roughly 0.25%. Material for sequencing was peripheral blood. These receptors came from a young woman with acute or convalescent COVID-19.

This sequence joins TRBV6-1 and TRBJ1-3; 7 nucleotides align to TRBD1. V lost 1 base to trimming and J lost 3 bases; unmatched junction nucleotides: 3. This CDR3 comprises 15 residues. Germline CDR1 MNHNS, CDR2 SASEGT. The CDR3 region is CASSEGRGHGNTIYF. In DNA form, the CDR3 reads TGTGCCAGCAGTGAAGGGAGGGGGCATGGAAACACCATATATTTT.

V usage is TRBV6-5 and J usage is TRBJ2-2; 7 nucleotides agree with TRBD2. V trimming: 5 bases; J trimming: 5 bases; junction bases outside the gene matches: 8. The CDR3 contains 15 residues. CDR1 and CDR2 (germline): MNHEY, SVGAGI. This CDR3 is CASSRGLRSTGELFF. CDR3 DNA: TGTGCCAGCAGTCGGGGACTACGGTCGACCGGGGAGCTGTTTTTT.

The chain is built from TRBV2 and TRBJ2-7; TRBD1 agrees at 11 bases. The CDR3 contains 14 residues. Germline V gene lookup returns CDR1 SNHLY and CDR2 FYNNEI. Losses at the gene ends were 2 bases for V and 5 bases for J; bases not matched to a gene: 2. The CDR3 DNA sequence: TGTGCCAGCAGTGAATGGGACAGGGGGAACGAGCAGTACTTC. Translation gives CASSEWDRGNEQYF.

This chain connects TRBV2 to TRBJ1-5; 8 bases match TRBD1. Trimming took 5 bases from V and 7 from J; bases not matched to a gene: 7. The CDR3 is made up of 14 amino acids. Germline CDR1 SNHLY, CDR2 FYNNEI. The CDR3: CASSFRGRGQPQHF. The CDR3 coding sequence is TGTGCCAGCAGTTTCAGGGGGCGCGGACAGCCCCAGCATTTT. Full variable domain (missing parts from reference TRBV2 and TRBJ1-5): EPEVTQTPSHQVTQMGQEVILRCVPISNHLYFYWYRQILGQKVEFLVSFYNNEISEKSEIFDDQFSVERPDGSNFTLKIRSTKLEDSAMYFCASSFRGRGQPQHFGDGTRLSIL.

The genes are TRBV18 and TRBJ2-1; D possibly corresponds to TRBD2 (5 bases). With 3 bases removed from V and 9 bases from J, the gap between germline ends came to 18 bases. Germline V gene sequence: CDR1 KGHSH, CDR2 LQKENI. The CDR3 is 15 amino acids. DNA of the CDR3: TGTGCCAGCTCACCGAGGGCCGACTCGGTTGGTGAGCAGTTCTTC. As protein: CASSPRADSVGEQFF.

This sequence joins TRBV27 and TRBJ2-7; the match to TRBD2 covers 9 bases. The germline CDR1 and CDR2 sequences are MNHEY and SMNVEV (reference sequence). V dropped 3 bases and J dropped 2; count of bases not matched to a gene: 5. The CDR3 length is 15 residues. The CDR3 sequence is CASSLVLAGTYEQYF. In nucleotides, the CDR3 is TGTGCCAGCAGTTTGGTGCTAGCGGGGACCTACGAGCAGTACTTC.

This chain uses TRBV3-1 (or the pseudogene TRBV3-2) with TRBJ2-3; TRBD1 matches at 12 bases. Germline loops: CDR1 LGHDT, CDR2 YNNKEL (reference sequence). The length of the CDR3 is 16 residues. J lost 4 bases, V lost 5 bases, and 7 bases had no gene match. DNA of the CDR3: TGTGCCAGCAGCTCGTGGGACAGGGGGCAGGCAGATACGCAGTATTTT. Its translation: CASSSWDRGQADTQYF.

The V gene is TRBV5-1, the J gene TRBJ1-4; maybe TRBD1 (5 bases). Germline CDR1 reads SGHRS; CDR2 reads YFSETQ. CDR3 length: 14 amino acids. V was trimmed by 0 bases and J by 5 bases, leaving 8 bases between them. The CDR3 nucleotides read TGCGCCAGCAGCTTGGGTGACAGAAATGAAAAACTGTTTTTT. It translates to CASSLGDRNEKLFF.

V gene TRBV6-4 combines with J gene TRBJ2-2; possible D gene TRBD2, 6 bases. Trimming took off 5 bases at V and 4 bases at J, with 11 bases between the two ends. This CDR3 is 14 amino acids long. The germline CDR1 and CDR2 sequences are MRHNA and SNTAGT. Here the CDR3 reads CASSRDSSTGELFF. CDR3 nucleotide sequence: TGTGCCAGCAGTCGGGACTCCTCCACCGGGGAGCTGTTTTTT.

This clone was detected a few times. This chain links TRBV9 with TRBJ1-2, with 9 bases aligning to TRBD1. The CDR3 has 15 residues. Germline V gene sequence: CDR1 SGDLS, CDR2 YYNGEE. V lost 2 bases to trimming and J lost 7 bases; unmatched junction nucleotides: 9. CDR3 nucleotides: TGTGCCAGCAGCGTTAAACCGGGACAGGGTTCTGGCTACACCTTC. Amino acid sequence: CASSVKPGQGSGYTF.

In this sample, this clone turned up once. The CDR3 region has the DNA TGTGCCAGCAGCTCCTCAACTAATGAAAAACTGTTTTTT. The encoded protein is CASSSSTNEKLFF. This chain links TRBV11-2 with TRBJ1-4, with unresolved D. The CDR3 runs to 13 residues. Trimming left V 4 bases short and J 0 bases short, with 3 bases between. Germline V gene data show CDR1 as SGHAT and CDR2 as FQNNGV.

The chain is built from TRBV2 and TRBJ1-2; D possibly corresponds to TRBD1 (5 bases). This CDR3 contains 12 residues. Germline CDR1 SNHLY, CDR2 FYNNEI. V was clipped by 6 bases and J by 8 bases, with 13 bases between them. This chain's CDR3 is CASRAQGFGYTF. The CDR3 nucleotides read TGTGCCAGCAGGGCCCAGGGATTCGGCTACACCTTC.

The CDR3 nucleotides read TGTGCCTGGAGTGCAGGGGGCGGTCGGGGCACAGATACGCAGTATTTT. Translation: CAWSAGGGRGTDTQYF. The gene calls are TRBV30 and TRBJ2-3, with 8 positions matching TRBD1. Trimming removed 1 base from V and 1 base from J; junction bases left unmatched: 7. The germline CDR1 and CDR2 sequences are GTSNPN and SVGIG (reference sequence). CDR3 length: 16 amino acids.

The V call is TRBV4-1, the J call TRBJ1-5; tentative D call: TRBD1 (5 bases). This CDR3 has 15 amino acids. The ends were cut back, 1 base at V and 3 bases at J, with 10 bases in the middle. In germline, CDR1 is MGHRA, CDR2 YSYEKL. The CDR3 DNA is TGCGCCAGCAGCCAAGTCGGGGGTTACAATCAGCCCCAGCATTTT. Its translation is CASSQVGGYNQPQHF.

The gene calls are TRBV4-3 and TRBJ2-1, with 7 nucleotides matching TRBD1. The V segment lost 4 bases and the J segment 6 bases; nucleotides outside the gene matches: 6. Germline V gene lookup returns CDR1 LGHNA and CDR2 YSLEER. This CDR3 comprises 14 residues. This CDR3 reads CASSPRAGGNEQFF. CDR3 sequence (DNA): TGCGCCAGCAGCCCCCGGGCAGGGGGCAATGAGCAGTTCTTC.

CDR3 DNA sequence: TGTGCCACCAGTGAATACAACCCAGATACGCAGTATTTT. This encodes CATSEYNPDTQYF. The genes are TRBV24-1 and TRBJ2-3; D remains ambiguous. The germline CDR1 and CDR2 sequences are KGHDR and SFDVKD. The CDR3 loop spans 13 amino acids. The germline V and J ends were trimmed by 4 bases and 4 bases, with 8 bases remaining between them.